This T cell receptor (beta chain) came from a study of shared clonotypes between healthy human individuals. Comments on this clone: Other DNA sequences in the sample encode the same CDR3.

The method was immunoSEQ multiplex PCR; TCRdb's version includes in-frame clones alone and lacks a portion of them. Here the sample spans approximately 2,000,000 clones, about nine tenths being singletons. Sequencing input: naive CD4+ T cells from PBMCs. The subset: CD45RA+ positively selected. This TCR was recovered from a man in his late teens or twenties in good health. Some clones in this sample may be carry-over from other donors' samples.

Here the CDR3 DNA reads TGCGCCAGCAGCTTGGTTCCGGGAAGCTCCTACGAGCAGTACTTC. It yields the protein CASSLVPGSSYEQYF. The chain is built from TRBV5-1 and TRBJ2-7; the D gene is possibly TRBD2 (5 bases). The CDR3 loop spans 15 amino acids. Germline V gives CDR1 SGHRS, CDR2 YFSETQ. V was shortened by 0 bases and J by 0 bases, with 10 bases between the two germline ends.